The table lists the clone carrying this T cell receptor (beta chain) with a few counts. These data come from a study of T cell repertoires in cytomegalovirus infection. Study overall: The public TCR beta signatures pointed to both CMV infection and matching HLA type.

TCRdb re-called the reads through MiXCR, storing one row per CDR3 protein. The table lists approximately 700,000 distinct CDR3 sequences, approximately 34% of them singletons. This CDR3 region has 15 residues. V was clipped by 3 bases and J by 8 bases; unmatched bases: 10. Looked up from germline, CDR1 is MNHEY and CDR2 is SMNVEV (reference sequence). The sequenced sample consisted of PBMCs. The chain links TRBV27 to TRBJ2-1; TRBD2 matches at 7 bases. The TCR was taken from a human donor in good health (CMV status not recorded). Some clones in this sample may be carry-over from other donors' samples. The CDR3 loop reads CASSLPQRTRDEQFF. In DNA, the CDR3 is TGTGCCAGCAGTTTGCCCCAGCGGACTAGAGATGAGCAGTTCTTC.